These 18 T cell receptor beta chains were all obtained from the same sample, sequenced in a study of beta chain features in type 1 diabetes. Study-level results: Shorter TCRB CDR3s, moderately but significantly so, marked every one of the four CD4+ subsets in Type 1 diabetes patients.

All of the isolated RNA was reverse transcribed, so expressed TCRB transcripts were sequenced. Sequencing used immunoSEQ multiplex PCR; TCRdb keeps in-frame clones, though not all of them. The table records hundreds of thousands of clones, about an eighth of them present only once. These receptors' antigens are unknown. Sequences were obtained from naive CD4+ T cells from blood. The receptors were sampled from a man aged 18-30 years with type 1 diabetes.

The V gene is TRBV20-1, the J gene TRBJ2-7; D is unresolved. CDR1 DFQATT and CDR2 SNEGSKA come from the germline V gene (reference sequence). V dropped 6 bases and J dropped 3 bases, with 9 bases sitting between them. The CDR3 loop spans 11 amino acids. Here the CDR3 reads CSALPYYEQYF. CDR3 sequence (DNA): TGCAGTGCCCTACCATACTACGAGCAGTACTTC.

The CDR3 here is CASSSGQGVSGYTF. Written as DNA, the CDR3 is TGTGCCAGCAGCTCGGGACAGGGGGTTAGTGGCTACACCTTC. The V and J genes are TRBV7-2 and TRBJ1-2, with TRBD1 matching 11 bases. CDR3 length: 14 amino acids. CDR1 is SGHTA and CDR2 is FQGNSA in the germline V gene. Trimming cost V 4 bases and J 7 bases; bases outside gene matches: 5. The full variable domain, with the rest looked up from reference TRBV7-2 and TRBJ1-2, is GAGVSQSPSNKVTEKGKDVELRCDPISGHTALYWYRQSLGQGLEFLIYFQGNSAPDKSGLPSDRFSAERTGGSVSTLTIQRTQQEDSAVYLCASSSGQGVSGYTFGSGTRLTVV.

V is TRBV5-4 and J is TRBJ2-7; D call uncertain. V lost 4 bases and J 1 base, leaving 9 bases between the germline ends. This CDR3 is built from 13 residues. Germline V gives CDR1 SGHNT, CDR2 YYREEE (reference sequence). CDR3 in amino acids: CASSATGSYEQYF. CDR3 sequence (DNA): TGTGCCAGCAGCGCTACTGGATCCTACGAGCAGTACTTC.

V and J are TRBV9 and TRBJ2-1; D is undetermined. The V gene lost 4 bases and the J gene lost 5 bases, with 10 bases spanning the gap. Germline V gene sequence: CDR1 SGDLS, CDR2 YYNGEE. This CDR3 contains 13 residues. The CDR3 loop is CASSPSPDNEQFF. In DNA form, the CDR3 reads TGTGCCAGCAGCCCCTCCCCGGACAATGAGCAGTTCTTC.

V gene TRBV7-9 combines with J gene TRBJ1-3; possible D gene TRBD1, 6 bases. The CDR3 length is 15 residues. Germline V gene lookup returns CDR1 SEHNR and CDR2 FQNEAQ (reference sequence). Trimming shortened V by 5 bases and J by 0 bases, and 11 bases separated the two germline ends. The CDR3 loop is CASSRGGSSGNTIYF. The CDR3, as DNA: TGTGCCAGCAGCCGAGGGGGGAGCTCTGGAAACACCATATATTTT.

The CDR3 DNA reads TGTGCCAGCAGTTTGACAGCTTCCTACGAGCAGTACTTC. This encodes CASSLTASYEQYF. This sequence joins TRBV27 and TRBJ2-7, with D possibly TRBD1 on 5 matching bases. V was clipped by 3 bases and J by 1 base, with 7 bases between them. The CDR3 sequence is 13 residues long. Germline V gives CDR1 MNHEY, CDR2 SMNVEV (reference sequence).

This clone was seen a handful of times. This chain links TRBV29-1 with TRBJ2-1, with 8 bases matching TRBD1. The CDR3 has 16 amino acids. The trim removed 6 bases at V and 3 bases at J, leaving 13 bases unmatched. Looked up from germline, CDR1 is SQVTM and CDR2 is ANQGSEA. The CDR3: CSVRQGRRDNYNEQFF. In nucleotides, the CDR3 is TGCAGCGTGAGACAGGGGCGGAGGGACAACTACAATGAGCAGTTCTTC.

The rearrangement links TRBV15 to TRBJ1-6; the D is unclear. The CDR3 runs 15 residues. Germline V CDR1 and CDR2: LNHNV, YYDKDF (reference sequence). Trimming stripped 0 bases from V and 7 bases from J, with 10 bases between. The CDR3 DNA follows: TGTGCCACCAGCAGAGAGGACCGAGACAATTCACCCCTCCACTTT. The encoded protein is CATSREDRDNSPLHF.

This clone has only a few counts. The chain has TRBV25-1 and TRBJ1-2; 9 bases map to TRBD1. The CDR3 is 14 residues long. With V trimmed by 8 bases and J by 2 bases, 6 bases remained unmatched. CDR1 is MGHDK, CDR2 SYGVNS, per germline. Here the CDR3 reads CASGTGQGNYGYTF. For the CDR3, the DNA is TGTGCCAGCGGGACTGGACAGGGGAACTATGGCTACACCTTC.

This clone was observed a handful of times. The chain uses TRBV7-2 and TRBJ2-1; tentative D call: TRBD2 (5 bases). Trimming took off 5 bases at V and 9 bases at J, with 17 bases between the two ends. The germline V gene has CDR1 SGHTA and CDR2 FQGNSA. This CDR3 has 14 amino acids. CDR3 loop: CASSPGLRPSEQFF. CDR3 bases: TGTGCCAGCAGCCCTGGACTCCGACCGAGTGAGCAGTTCTTC.

This chain uses TRBV15 with TRBJ2-4; weak D call: TRBD2 (5 bases). The CDR3 is 15 amino acids. The V and J ends lost 3 bases and 0 bases respectively, with 9 bases between them. Germline V CDR1 and CDR2: LNHNV, YYDKDF (reference sequence). The CDR3 DNA sequence: TGTGCCACCAGCAGGGACTCCCTAGCCAAAAACATTCAGTACTTC. This gives the protein CATSRDSLAKNIQYF.

J is TRBJ1-4 and V is TRBV29-1; TRBD1 matches 7 bases. Germline V gene lookup returns CDR1 SQVTM and CDR2 ANQGSEA. CDR3 length equals 17 residues. With V trimmed by 8 bases and J by 8 bases, 23 bases remained unmatched. The CDR3 DNA sequence: TGCAGCCTAGAAAAGAGGGGGCCGGTGAAGGATAGAGAAAAACTGTTTTTT. Its protein product is CSLEKRGPVKDREKLFF.

This clone was seen more than once but under ten times. The CDR3 coding sequence is TGTGCCAGCAGCCAAGATCAGGAGACCCAGTACTTC. Residues: CASSQDQETQYF. The chain recombines TRBV4-2 with TRBJ2-5; D gene uncertain. CDR1 and CDR2 from the germline V gene are LGHNA and YNFKEQ. This CDR3 contains 12 residues. Trimming stripped 0 bases from V and 5 bases from J, with 4 bases between.

The sample holds a few counts of this clone. This chain links TRBV2 with TRBJ2-5; D may be TRBD1 or TRBD2 (5 bases each). Trimming removed 4 bases at V and 3 bases at J, with 12 bases between. Germline V CDR1 and CDR2: SNHLY, FYNNEI. The CDR3 has 14 residues. This CDR3 reads CASSGVGTEETQYF. The CDR3 DNA sequence: TGTGCCAGCAGTGGGGTAGGGACCGAAGAGACCCAGTACTTC.

This clone showed up just a few times. The chain combines TRBV10-3 with TRBJ2-3; TRBD2 matches 11 bases. Germline V lookup: CDR1 ENHRY, CDR2 SYGVKD. The CDR3 spans 17 residues. V was clipped by 0 bases and J by 1 base; unmatched bases: 3. CDR3 nucleotides: TGTGCCATCAGTGAGTCGCTAGCGGGGGGCCGCACAGATACGCAGTATTTT. Protein sequence: CAISESLAGGRTDTQYF.

This clone was counted a few times. V usage is TRBV6-5 and J usage is TRBJ2-3; D gene uncertain. This CDR3 is 16 amino acids long. Germline V gene data show CDR1 as MNHEY and CDR2 as SVGAGI. Trimming left V 6 bases short and J 0 bases short, with 16 bases between. The chain's CDR3 is CASSYNPGFSTDTQYF. In DNA, the CDR3 is TGTGCCAGCAGCTACAACCCGGGCTTTAGCACAGATACGCAGTATTTT.

The rearrangement joins TRBV11-2 to TRBJ2-3; the D is unclear. The CDR3 is 11 residues long. V lost 3 bases and J 5 bases, leaving 3 bases between the germline ends. CDR1 and CDR2 (germline): SGHAT, FQNNGV. For the CDR3, the DNA is TGTGCCAGCAGCTTCTTAGATACGCAGTATTTT. This gives the protein CASSFLDTQYF. The variable domain in full, with the rest retrieved from reference TRBV11-2 and TRBJ2-3, is EAGVAQSPRYKIIEKRQSVAFWCNPISGHATLYWYQQILGQGPKLLIQFQNNGVVDDSQLPKDRFSAERLKGVDSTLKIQPAKLEDSAVYLCASSFLDTQYFGPGTRLTVL.

The chain recombines TRBV18 with TRBJ2-7; perhaps D is TRBD1 or TRBD2 (6 bases each). The CDR3 covers 13 residues. V gave up 2 bases and J gave up 8 bases, with 13 bases separating them. Looked up from germline, CDR1 is KGHSH and CDR2 is LQKENI. This CDR3 reads CASSPTGALQQYF. CDR3 bases: TGTGCCAGCTCACCAACGGGGGCCCTCCAGCAGTACTTC.